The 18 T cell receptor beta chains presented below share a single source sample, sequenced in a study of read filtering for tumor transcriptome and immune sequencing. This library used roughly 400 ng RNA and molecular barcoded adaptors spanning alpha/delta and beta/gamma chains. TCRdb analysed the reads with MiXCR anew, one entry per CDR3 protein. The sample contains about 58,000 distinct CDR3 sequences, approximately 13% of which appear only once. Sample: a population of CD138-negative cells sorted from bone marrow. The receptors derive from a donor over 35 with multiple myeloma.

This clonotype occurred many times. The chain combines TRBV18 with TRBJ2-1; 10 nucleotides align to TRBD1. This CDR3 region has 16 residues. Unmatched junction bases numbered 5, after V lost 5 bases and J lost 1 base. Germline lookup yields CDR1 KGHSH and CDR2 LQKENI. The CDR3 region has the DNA TGTGCCAGCTCAACCGGGACAGGGGCATCCTACAATGAGCAGTTCTTC. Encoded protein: CASSTGTGASYNEQFF.

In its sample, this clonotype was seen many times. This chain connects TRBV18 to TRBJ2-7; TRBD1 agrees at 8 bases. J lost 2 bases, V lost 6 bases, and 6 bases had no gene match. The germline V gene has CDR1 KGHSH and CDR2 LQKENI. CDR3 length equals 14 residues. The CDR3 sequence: CASSVDRVPYEQYF. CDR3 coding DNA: TGTGCCAGCTCCGTGGACAGGGTACCCTACGAGCAGTACTTC.

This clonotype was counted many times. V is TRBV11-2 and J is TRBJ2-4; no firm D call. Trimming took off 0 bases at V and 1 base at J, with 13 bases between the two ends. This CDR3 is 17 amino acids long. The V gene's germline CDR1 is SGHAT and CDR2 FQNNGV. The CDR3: CASSLDNSLAAKNIQYF. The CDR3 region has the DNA TGTGCCAGCAGCTTAGATAACAGCTTGGCTGCCAAAAACATTCAGTACTTC.

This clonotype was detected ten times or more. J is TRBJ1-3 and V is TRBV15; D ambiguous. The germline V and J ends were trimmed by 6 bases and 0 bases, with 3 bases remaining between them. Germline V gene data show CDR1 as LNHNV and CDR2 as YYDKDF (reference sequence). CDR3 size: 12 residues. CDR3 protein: CATRNSGNTIYF. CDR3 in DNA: TGTGCCACCAGAAACTCTGGAAACACCATATATTTT.

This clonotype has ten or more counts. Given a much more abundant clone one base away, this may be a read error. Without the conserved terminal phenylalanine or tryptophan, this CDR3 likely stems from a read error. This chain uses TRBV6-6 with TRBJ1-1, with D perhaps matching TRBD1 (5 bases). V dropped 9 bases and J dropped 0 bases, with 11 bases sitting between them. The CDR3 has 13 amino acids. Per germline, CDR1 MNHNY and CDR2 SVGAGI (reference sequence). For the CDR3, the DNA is TGTGCCAGTCACCAGGGAATGAACACTGAAGCTTTCTTA. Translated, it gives CASHQGMNTEAFL.

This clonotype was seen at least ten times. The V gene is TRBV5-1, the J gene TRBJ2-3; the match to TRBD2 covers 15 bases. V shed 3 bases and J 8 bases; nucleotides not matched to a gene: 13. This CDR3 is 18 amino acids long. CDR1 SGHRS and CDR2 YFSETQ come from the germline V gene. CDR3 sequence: CASSSGAWTSGGASTQYF. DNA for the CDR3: TGCGCCAGCAGCTCAGGAGCATGGACTAGCGGGGGGGCAAGTACGCAGTATTTT.

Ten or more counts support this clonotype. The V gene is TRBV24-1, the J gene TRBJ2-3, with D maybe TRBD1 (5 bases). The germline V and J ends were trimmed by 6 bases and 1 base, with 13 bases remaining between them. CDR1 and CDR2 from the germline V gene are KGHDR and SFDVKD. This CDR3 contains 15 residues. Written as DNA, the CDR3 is TGTGCCACCAGTTTCACGACAGACCGCACAGATACGCAGTATTTT. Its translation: CATSFTTDRTDTQYF.

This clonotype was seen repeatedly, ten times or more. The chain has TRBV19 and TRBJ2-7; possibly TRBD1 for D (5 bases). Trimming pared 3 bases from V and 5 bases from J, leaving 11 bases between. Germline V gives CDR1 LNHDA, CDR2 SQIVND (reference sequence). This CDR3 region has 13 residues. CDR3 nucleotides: TGTGCCAGTAGTATGTACAGGTCAGACGAGCAGTACTTC. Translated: CASSMYRSDEQYF.

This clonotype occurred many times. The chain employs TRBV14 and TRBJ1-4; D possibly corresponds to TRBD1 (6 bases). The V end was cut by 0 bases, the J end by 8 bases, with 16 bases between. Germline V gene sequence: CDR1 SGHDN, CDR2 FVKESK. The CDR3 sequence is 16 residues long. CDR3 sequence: CASSQDSTGSREKLFF. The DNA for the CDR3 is TGTGCCAGCAGCCAAGACAGCACAGGGAGCCGAGAAAAACTGTTTTTT.

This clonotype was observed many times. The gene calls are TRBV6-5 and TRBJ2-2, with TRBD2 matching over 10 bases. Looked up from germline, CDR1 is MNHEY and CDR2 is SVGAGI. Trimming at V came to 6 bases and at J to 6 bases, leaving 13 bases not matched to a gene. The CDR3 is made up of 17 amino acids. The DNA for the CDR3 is TGTGCCAGCAGCTACCGGGCCCTAGCGGGGGAGGCCGGGGAGCTGTTTTTT. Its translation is CASSYRALAGEAGELFF.

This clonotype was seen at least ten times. The DNA of the CDR3 is TGCGCCAGCAGCTTGGGACAGGGGGCCTCGAACACTGAAGCTTTCTTT. Its translation is CASSLGQGASNTEAFF. This chain uses TRBV5-1 with TRBJ1-1; TRBD1 agrees at 10 bases. The CDR3 is 16 amino acids. V dropped 0 bases and J dropped 1; count of bases not matched to a gene: 3. The V gene's germline CDR1 is SGHRS and CDR2 YFSETQ.

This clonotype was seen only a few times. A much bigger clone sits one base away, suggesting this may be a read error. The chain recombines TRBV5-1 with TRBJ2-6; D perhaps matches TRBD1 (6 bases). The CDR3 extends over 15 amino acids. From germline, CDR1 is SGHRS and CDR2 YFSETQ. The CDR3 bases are TGCGCCAGCAGCACCGACAGGTCTGGGGCCGACGTCCTGACTTTC. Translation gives CASSTDRSGADVLTF.

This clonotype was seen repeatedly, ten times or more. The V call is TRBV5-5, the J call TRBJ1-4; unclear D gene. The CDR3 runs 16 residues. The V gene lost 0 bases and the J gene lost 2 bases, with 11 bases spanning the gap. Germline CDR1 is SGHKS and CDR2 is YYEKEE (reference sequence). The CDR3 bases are TGTGCCAGCAGCTTGGGGTCGGGAGTGACTAATGAAAAACTGTTTTTT. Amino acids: CASSLGSGVTNEKLFF. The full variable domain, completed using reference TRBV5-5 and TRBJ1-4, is DAGVTQSPTHLIKTRGQQVTLRCSPISGHKSVSWYQQVLGQGPQFIFQYYEKEERGRGNFPDRFSARQFPNYSSELNVNALLLGDSALYLCASSLGSGVTNEKLFFGSGTQLSVL.

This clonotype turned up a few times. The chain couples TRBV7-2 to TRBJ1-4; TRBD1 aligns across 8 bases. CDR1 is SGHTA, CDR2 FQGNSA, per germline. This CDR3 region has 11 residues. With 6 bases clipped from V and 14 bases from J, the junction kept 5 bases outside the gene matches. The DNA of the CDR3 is TGTGCCAGCAGGGGGACAGGTGGGCTGTTTTTT. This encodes CASRGTGGLFF.

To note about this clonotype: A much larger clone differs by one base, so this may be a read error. CDR3 residues: CASSVGRANQAQHF. The CDR3 region has the DNA TGTGCCAGCAGTGTAGGCAGGGCTAATCAGGCCCAGCATTTT. The V and J genes are TRBV2 and TRBJ1-5, with a possible D match to TRBD1 (5 bases). This CDR3 contains 14 residues. The germline V gene encodes CDR1 SNHLY and CDR2 FYNNEI. Using reference TRBV2 and TRBJ1-5 for the parts outside the CDR3, the full variable domain is EPEVTQTPSHQVTQMGQEVILRCVPISNHLYFYWYRQILGQKVEFLVSFYNNEISEKSEIFDDQFSVERPDGSNFTLKIRSTKLEDSAMYFCASSVGRANQAQHFGDGTRLSIL.

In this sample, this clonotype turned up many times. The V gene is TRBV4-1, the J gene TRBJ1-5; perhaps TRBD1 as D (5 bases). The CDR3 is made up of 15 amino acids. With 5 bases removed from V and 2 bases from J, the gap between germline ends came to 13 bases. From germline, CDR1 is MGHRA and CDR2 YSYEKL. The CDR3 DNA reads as TGCGCCAGCAGCTTAAGGGTGGGGCGCAATCAGCCCCAGCATTTT. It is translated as CASSLRVGRNQPQHF.

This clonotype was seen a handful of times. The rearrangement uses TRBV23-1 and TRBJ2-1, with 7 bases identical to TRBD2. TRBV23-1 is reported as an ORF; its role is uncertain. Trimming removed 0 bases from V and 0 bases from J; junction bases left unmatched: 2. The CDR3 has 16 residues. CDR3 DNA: TGCGCCAGCAGTCAATCGCGGGGGAGCTCCTACAATGAGCAGTTCTTC. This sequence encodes CASSQSRGSSYNEQFF.

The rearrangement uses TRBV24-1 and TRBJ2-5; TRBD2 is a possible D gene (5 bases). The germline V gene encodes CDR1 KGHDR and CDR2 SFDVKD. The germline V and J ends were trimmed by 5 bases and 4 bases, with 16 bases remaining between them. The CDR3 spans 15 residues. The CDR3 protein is CATSGSHPGLETQYF. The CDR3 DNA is TGTGCCACCAGTGGTTCCCACCCGGGGTTAGAGACCCAGTACTTC.